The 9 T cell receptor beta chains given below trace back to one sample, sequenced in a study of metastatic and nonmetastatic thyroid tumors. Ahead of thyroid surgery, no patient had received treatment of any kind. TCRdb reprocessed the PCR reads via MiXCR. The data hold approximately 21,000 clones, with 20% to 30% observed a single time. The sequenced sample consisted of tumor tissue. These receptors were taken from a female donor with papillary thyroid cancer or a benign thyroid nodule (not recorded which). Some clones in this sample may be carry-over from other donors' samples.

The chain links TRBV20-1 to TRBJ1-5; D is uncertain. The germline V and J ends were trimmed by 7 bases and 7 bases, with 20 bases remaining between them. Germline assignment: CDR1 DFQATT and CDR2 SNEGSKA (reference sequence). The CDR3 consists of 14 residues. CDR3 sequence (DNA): TGCAGTGTCAGGAATCGGGATTTGTGGCAGCCCCAGCATTTT. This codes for CSVRNRDLWQPQHF.

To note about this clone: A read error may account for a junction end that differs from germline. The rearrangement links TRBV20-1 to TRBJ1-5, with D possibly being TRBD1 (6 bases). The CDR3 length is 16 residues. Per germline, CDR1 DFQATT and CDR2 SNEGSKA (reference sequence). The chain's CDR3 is CSAPGQGTRSNQPKHF. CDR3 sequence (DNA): TGCAGTGCTCCGGGACAAGGAACTCGTAGCAATCAGCCCAAGCATTTT.

The CDR3 reads CASSIFRSLSPGANVLTF. CDR3 nucleotide sequence: TGTGCCAGTAGTATATTTCGGTCCCTCAGCCCTGGGGCCAACGTCCTGACTTTC. The chain recombines TRBV19 with TRBJ2-6; D is undetermined. Trimming cost V 2 bases and J 2 bases, with 16 bases left between them. The length of the CDR3 is 18 residues. The germline gives CDR1 LNHDA, CDR2 SQIVND (reference sequence).

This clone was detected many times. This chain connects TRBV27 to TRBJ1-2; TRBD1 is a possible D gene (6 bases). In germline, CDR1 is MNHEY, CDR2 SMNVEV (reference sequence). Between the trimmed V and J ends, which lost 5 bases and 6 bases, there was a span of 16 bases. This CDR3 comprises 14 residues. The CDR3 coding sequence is TGTGCCAGCAGTCATACCGGGACATGGGATGGCTACACCTTC. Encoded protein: CASSHTGTWDGYTF.

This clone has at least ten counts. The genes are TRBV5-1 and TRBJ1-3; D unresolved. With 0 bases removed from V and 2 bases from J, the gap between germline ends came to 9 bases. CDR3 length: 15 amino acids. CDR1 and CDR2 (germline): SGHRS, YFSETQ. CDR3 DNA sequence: TGCGCCAGCAGCTTGGATGCGGCAGCTGGAAACACCATATATTTT. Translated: CASSLDAAAGNTIYF.

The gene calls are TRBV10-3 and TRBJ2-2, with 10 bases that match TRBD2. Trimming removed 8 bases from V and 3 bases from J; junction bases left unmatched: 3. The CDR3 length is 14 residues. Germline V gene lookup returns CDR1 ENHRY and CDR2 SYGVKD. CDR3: CAIASGSDTGELFF. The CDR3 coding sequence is TGTGCCATCGCTAGCGGGAGCGACACCGGGGAGCTGTTTTTT.

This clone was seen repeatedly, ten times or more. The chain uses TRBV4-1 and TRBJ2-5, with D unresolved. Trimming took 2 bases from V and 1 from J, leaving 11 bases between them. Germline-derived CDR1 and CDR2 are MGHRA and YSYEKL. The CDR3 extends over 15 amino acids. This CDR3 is CASSQLGSIQETQYF. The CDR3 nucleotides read TGCGCCAGCAGCCAATTGGGAAGTATCCAAGAGACCCAGTACTTC.

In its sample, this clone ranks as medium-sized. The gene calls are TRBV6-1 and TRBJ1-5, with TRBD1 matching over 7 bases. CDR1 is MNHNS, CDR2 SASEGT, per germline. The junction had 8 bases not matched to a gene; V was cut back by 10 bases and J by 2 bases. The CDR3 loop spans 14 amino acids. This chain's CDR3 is CATHRGSGNQPQHF. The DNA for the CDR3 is TGTGCCACCCACAGGGGTTCGGGCAATCAGCCCCAGCATTTT.

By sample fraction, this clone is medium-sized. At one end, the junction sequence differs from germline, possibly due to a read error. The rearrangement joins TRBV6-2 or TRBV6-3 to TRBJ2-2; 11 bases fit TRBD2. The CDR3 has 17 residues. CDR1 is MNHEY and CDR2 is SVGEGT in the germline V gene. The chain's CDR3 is CASSYLAGGPHTGELFF. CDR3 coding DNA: TGTGCCAGCAGCTACTTAGCGGGGGGGCCACACACCGGGGAGCTGTTTTTT.